This T cell receptor (beta chain) came from a study of blood T cell repertoires in COVID-19. Adults between roughly 18 and 95 years of age took part from approximately 24 US areas. The study counted Cohort 3 donors as recovered given two negative PCRs, clearance, or symptom resolution. Authors' methods: Estimation of nucleated cell counts was performed using reference gene primer amplification. Measured with immunoSEQ multiplex PCR; TCRdb has only the in-frame clones, and not every one. That table is the source of V, J and clone size, and D and trimming were worked out from the DNA. The repertoire holds almost 400,000 clones, with around nine tenths as singletons. This CDR3 contains 12 residues. CDR1 is MGHRA, CDR2 YSYEKL, per germline. V lost 0 bases to trimming and J lost 4 bases, with 3 bases between them.

This receptor was identified in a woman aged 25 to 39 who had recovered from COVID-19. Sequenced: PBMCs or T cells enriched from blood (not recorded which). The chain is built from TRBV4-1 and TRBJ1-1; D remains ambiguous. In nucleotides, the CDR3 is TGCGCCAGCAGCCAAGACTTCACTGAAGCTTTCTTT. Translated: CASSQDFTEAFF.